The present TCR beta chain was sequenced within a study of T cells in Graves' hyperthyroidism and ophthalmopathy. Study-wide points: Clonotypes that were expanded in thyroid above 0.001 mostly appeared in blood too.

Authors of the study amplified TCR beta CDR3 regions from RNA transcripts. First-round RT-PCR with HTBI primers amplified the TCR CDR3 region. TCRdb re-called the multiplex PCR reads through MiXCR, storing one row per CDR3 protein. The table has roughly 640,000 distinct CDR3 sequences, roughly a sixth seen once. CDR1 is MNHNS, CDR2 SASEGT, per germline. CDR3 length equals 15 residues. Trimming took 3 bases from V and 2 from J; bases not matched to a gene: 5. Details on this clonotype: Its antigen is unknown.

The chain links TRBV6-1 to TRBJ2-3; 7 positions match TRBD2. The sequence was collected from a woman aged 40 to 55 with Graves' ophthalmopathy. Sequences were obtained from blood. Here the CDR3 DNA reads TGTGCCAGCAGTGAGCCGGGACTATCCACAGATACGCAGTATTTT. Its protein is CASSEPGLSTDTQYF.